The clone carrying this T cell receptor beta chain was seen a single time. Its antigen is not known. The data belong to a study of brain metastases from non-small cell lung cancer. Study results and caveats: T-cell clones appeared expanded in less than 75% of brain metastases relative to matched primary tumors.

Data came from immunoSEQ multiplex PCR; TCRdb stores just in-frame clones and leaves some out. The sample lists about 3,300 clones, 78% occurring once. This sequence was found in a donor at least 40 years old with non-small cell lung cancer. What was sequenced was primary lung tumor tissue.

DNA of the CDR3: TGTGCCAGCAGTGACGATACCTGGGCGGGCACTGAAGCTTTCTTT. Encoded protein: CASSDDTWAGTEAFF. V gene TRBV2 combines with J gene TRBJ1-1; D gene ambiguous. The V and J ends lost 3 bases and 4 bases respectively, with 15 bases between them. The CDR3 length is 15 residues. Germline V lookup: CDR1 SNHLY, CDR2 FYNNEI.